These T cell receptor beta chains were read from a single sample in a study of blood T cell repertoires in COVID-19. Clones were read by immunoSEQ multiplex PCR, and TCRdb kept only the in-frame ones, dropping some. The table shows around 86,000 clones, with about 85% occurring only once. The sequenced sample consisted of peripheral blood. The receptor set was obtained from a human donor in a cohort sampled during active COVID-19. Each CDR3 is given with its conserved first and last residue. A D gene is named only where the DNA matches it firmly. Rows may omit the clone size; those that give it use once, few, many or a size class.

abundance	d_gene	v_gene	j_gene	CDR3aa	CDR3nt
-	-	TRBV29-1	TRBJ1-1	CSVGLPQNEAFF	TGCAGCGTTGGGTTACCCCAGAATGAAGCTTTCTTT
-	TRBD2	TRBV7-3	TRBJ2-2	CASSLRAAGAGELFF	TGTGCCAGCAGCCTCAGGGCAGCGGGAGCCGGGGAGCTGTTTTTT
-	-	TRBV28	TRBJ1-5	CASSYAFNQPQHF	TGTGCCAGCAGTTATGCGTTCAATCAGCCCCAGCATTTT
few	TRBD1	TRBV3-1/TRBV3-2	TRBJ1-2	CASSRGTGHNYGYTF	TGTGCCAGCAGCCGGGGGACAGGTCATAACTATGGCTACACCTTC
-	TRBD2	TRBV19	TRBJ2-1	CASSIKRGDEQFF	TGTGCCAGTAGTATCAAGCGGGGGGATGAGCAGTTCTTC
-	TRBD1	TRBV7-9	TRBJ1-3	CASSFIPGGSGNTIYF	TGTGCCAGCAGCTTCATTCCAGGGGGCTCTGGAAACACCATATATTTT
-	TRBD2	TRBV28	TRBJ2-7	CASSLELAGGSGYEQYF	TGTGCCAGCAGTTTAGAGCTAGCGGGAGGTTCAGGCTACGAGCAGTACTTC
-	TRBD1	TRBV9	TRBJ2-7	CASSVEGTGVGEQYF	TGTGCCAGCAGCGTAGAAGGGACAGGGGTAGGCGAGCAGTACTTC
-	-	TRBV3-1/TRBV3-2	TRBJ2-1	CASSQDGTGVYGEQFF	TGTGCCAGCAGCCAAGACGGGACGGGAGTTTACGGTGAGCAGTTCTTC
-	-	TRBV18	TRBJ1-4	CASSPSGATNEKLFF	TGTGCCAGCTCACCATCCGGAGCAACTAATGAAAAACTGTTTTTT
few	TRBD2	TRBV4-2	TRBJ2-2	CASSQQAGGFTGELFF	TGTGCCAGCAGCCAACAAGCGGGGGGGTTTACCGGGGAGCTGTTTTTT
-	-	TRBV30	TRBJ1-1	CAWSLGAFYTEAFF	TGTGCCTGGAGCTTGGGGGCTTTTTACACTGAAGCTTTCTTT
-	-	TRBV11-2	TRBJ2-2	CASSSRYNTGELFF	TGTGCCAGCAGCTCGAGGTACAACACCGGGGAGCTGTTTTTT
-	TRBD1	TRBV5-4	TRBJ1-6	CASSFDRGNVPLHF	TGTGCCAGCAGCTTTGACAGGGGTAACGTGCCCCTCCACTTT
-	-	TRBV12-3/TRBV12-4	TRBJ1-1	CASGPGGDTEAFF	TGTGCCAGCGGGCCGGGGGGGGACACTGAAGCTTTCTTT
once	-	TRBV7-9	TRBJ2-6	CASSSRQVSSGANVLTF	TGTGCCAGCAGCTCTAGACAGGTCAGCTCTGGGGCCAACGTCCTGACTTTC
-	-	TRBV27	TRBJ2-5	CASSLWAGIQETQYF	TGTGCCAGCAGTTTATGGGCAGGGATCCAAGAGACCCAGTACTTC
-	TRBD2	TRBV2	TRBJ2-3	CASSVARGGRDTQYF	TGTGCCAGCAGTGTGGCGCGGGGGGGCCGAGATACGCAGTATTTT
medium-sized	-	TRBV9	TRBJ2-7	CASSGNRVEQYF	TGTGCCAGCAGCGGAAACAGGGTCGAGCAGTACTTC
-	TRBD2	TRBV6-5	TRBJ2-3	CASSYRAGGQKDTQYF	TGTGCCAGCAGTTACAGAGCGGGGGGGCAGAAAGATACGCAGTATTTT
-	-	TRBV29-1	TRBJ2-6	CSVRHASGANVLTF	TGCAGCGTGCGACATGCCTCTGGGGCCAACGTCCTGACTTTC
-	TRBD1	TRBV3-1/TRBV3-2	TRBJ2-3	CASSLFGQGDTQYF	TGTGCCAGCAGCCTATTCGGACAGGGCGATACGCAGTATTTT
-	TRBD2	TRBV24-1	TRBJ2-2	CATSGTSGRAGELFF	TGTGCCACCAGTGGTACTAGCGGGAGGGCCGGGGAGCTGTTTTTT
-	-	TRBV15	TRBJ1-1	CATSRREGRLGTGNTEAFF	TGTGCCACCAGCAGGAGAGAGGGGAGGTTGGGGACGGGGAACACTGAAGCTTTCTTT
-	-	TRBV7-2	TRBJ2-3	CASSHGTPQRSTDTQYF	TGTGCCAGCAGCCACGGGACTCCCCAAAGAAGCACAGATACGCAGTATTTT
-	-	TRBV6-2/TRBV6-3	TRBJ1-6	CASSYSMTTAIHNSPLHF	TGTGCCAGCAGTTACTCGATGACTACAGCGATACATAATTCACCCCTCCACTTT
once	TRBD2	TRBV15	TRBJ2-3	CATSRVLAAFTDTQYF	TGTGCCACCAGCAGAGTTCTAGCGGCTTTCACAGATACGCAGTATTTT
once	-	TRBV5-5	TRBJ1-1	CASSSLTNTEAFF	TGTGCCAGCAGCTCCCTCACTAACACTGAAGCTTTCTTT
-	-	TRBV2	TRBJ2-1	CASTSSRGNEQFF	TGTGCCAGCACGTCCTCCCGGGGCAATGAGCAGTTCTTC
-	-	TRBV24-1	TRBJ2-2	CATSDFSGRDTGELFF	TGTGCCACCAGTGATTTTTCCGGCAGGGACACCGGGGAGCTGTTTTTT
-	TRBD1	TRBV4-3	TRBJ1-2	CASSRDLLGGQGGVNYGYTF	TGCGCCAGCAGCCGAGACCTCCTGGGGGGACAGGGAGGGGTTAACTATGGCTACACCTTC
-	-	TRBV7-9	TRBJ2-7	CASSHRNRYEQYF	TGTGCCAGCAGCCACAGAAACCGCTACGAGCAGTACTTC
-	-	TRBV7-3	TRBJ2-2	CASSLGVPGELFF	TGTGCCAGCAGCCTAGGGGTTCCCGGGGAGCTGTTTTTT
-	TRBD2	TRBV3-1/TRBV3-2	TRBJ2-7	CASSQGGVGEQYF	TGTGCCAGCAGCCAGGGGGGGGTGGGCGAGCAGTACTTC
-	TRBD1	TRBV18	TRBJ1-1	CASSPGGTGGPEAFF	TGTGCCAGCTCACCAGGTGGGACAGGGGGCCCTGAAGCTTTCTTT
-	TRBD2	TRBV19	TRBJ2-7	CASSAGLVYEQYF	TGTGCCAGTAGTGCGGGACTAGTTTACGAGCAGTACTTC
few	-	TRBV30	TRBJ1-5	CAWSVLGGDQPQHF	TGTGCCTGGAGTGTACTGGGGGGGGATCAGCCCCAGCATTTT
many	-	TRBV19	TRBJ1-2	CASSIEHGMTPSLYGYTF	TGTGCCAGTAGTATAGAACACGGGATGACTCCTTCCCTCTATGGCTACACCTTC
once	TRBD2	TRBV19	TRBJ2-1	CASRGISGRNHNEQFF	TGTGCCAGTAGGGGAATAAGCGGGAGGAACCACAATGAGCAGTTCTTC
-	-	TRBV11-1	TRBJ2-1	CASSLARESNGFF	TGTGCCAGCAGCTTAGCGCGGGAATCCAATGGGTTCTTC
once	TRBD2	TRBV9	TRBJ2-5	CASSVRGRAGETQYF	TGTGCCAGCAGCGTACGGGGGAGGGCAGGAGAGACCCAGTACTTC
-	-	TRBV7-9	TRBJ2-3	CASSSTGTRGDTQYF	TGTGCCAGCAGCTCCACCGGGACTCGCGGGGATACGCAGTATTTT
-	-	TRBV7-9	TRBJ2-7	CASSLGPDYPREQYF	TGTGCCAGCAGCTTAGGGCCCGACTACCCTCGCGAGCAGTACTTC
-	TRBD2	TRBV30	TRBJ2-2	CAWSSGLADNTGELFF	TGTGCCTGGAGTTCCGGACTAGCGGATAACACCGGGGAGCTGTTTTTT
few	TRBD2	TRBV7-3	TRBJ2-3	CASSWTSGSGDTQYF	TGTGCCAGCAGCTGGACTAGCGGGAGTGGGGATACGCAGTATTTT
-	-	TRBV30	TRBJ1-5	CAWSQGNGQPQHF	TGTGCCTGGAGTCAGGGGAATGGACAGCCCCAGCATTTT
-	-	TRBV3-1/TRBV3-2	TRBJ1-4	CASSLTGIGEKLFF	TGTGCCAGCAGCCTAACAGGGATCGGGGAAAAACTGTTTTTT
few	TRBD1	TRBV3-1/TRBV3-2	TRBJ2-5	CASSQGTGGVQYF	TGTGCCAGCAGCCAAGGTACAGGGGGCGTCCAGTACTTC
-	TRBD1	TRBV20-1	TRBJ1-1	CSASGQVNTEAFF	TGCAGTGCTAGTGGACAGGTGAACACTGAAGCTTTCTTT
-	TRBD2	TRBV4-3	TRBJ2-7	CASSQGPSGQRKYF	TGCGCCAGCAGCCAAGGTCCTAGCGGGCAAAGGAAATACTTC
-	TRBD2	TRBV5-4	TRBJ2-7	CASSLGGGPSYEQYF	TGTGCCAGCAGCTTGGGGGGGGGACCGTCCTACGAGCAGTACTTC
few	-	TRBV21-1	TRBJ2-1	CASYWRYNEQFF	TGTGCCAGCTATTGGAGGTACAATGAGCAGTTCTTC
once	TRBD2	TRBV30	TRBJ2-3	CAWSPLAGATDTQYF	TGTGCCTGGAGCCCGCTAGCGGGAGCAACAGATACGCAGTATTTT
-	-	TRBV5-1	TRBJ1-1	CASSEGGQGGNTEAFF	TGCGCCAGCAGCGAAGGTGGGCAGGGTGGGAACACTGAAGCTTTCTTT
-	-	TRBV7-2	TRBJ2-1	CASSPRGVGSYNEQFF	TGTGCCAGCAGCCCCAGGGGCGTCGGTTCCTACAATGAGCAGTTCTTC
-	TRBD2	TRBV6-6	TRBJ2-1	CASSGTSGRRDNEQFF	TGTGCCAGCAGTGGGACTAGCGGGAGGCGTGACAATGAGCAGTTCTTC